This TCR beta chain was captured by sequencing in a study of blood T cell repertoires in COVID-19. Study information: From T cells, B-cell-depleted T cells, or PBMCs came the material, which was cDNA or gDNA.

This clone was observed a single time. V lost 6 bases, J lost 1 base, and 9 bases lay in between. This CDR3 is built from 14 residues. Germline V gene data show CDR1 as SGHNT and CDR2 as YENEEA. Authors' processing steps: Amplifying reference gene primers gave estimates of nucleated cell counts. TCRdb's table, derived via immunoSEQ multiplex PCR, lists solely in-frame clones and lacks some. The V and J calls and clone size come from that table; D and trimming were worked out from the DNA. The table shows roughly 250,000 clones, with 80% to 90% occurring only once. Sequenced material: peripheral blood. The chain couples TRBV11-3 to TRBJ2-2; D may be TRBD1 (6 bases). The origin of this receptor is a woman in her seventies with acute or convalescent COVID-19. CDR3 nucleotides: TGTGCCAGCAGGCCCAGGGGGAACACCGGGGAGCTGTTTTTT. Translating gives CASRPRGNTGELFF.